A selection of T cell receptor beta chains follows, all from one sample in a study of T cell repertoires in cytomegalovirus infection. These TCRs' antigens remain unknown. MiXCR, applied by TCRdb to the reads, yields one record per CDR3 protein. The sample lists a few hundred thousand distinct CDR3 sequences, under 45% occurring once. Sample: cultured PBMCs, taken from culture after CMV antigen stimulation. These receptors came from a human donor in good health (CMV status not recorded). Some clones in this sample may be carry-over from other donors' samples. CDR3s include the opening cysteine and the closing phenylalanine or tryptophan. The order of the fields is J gene, V gene, clone size, D gene, CDR3 DNA, CDR3 protein. The D gene is left open where the match is weak. Expanded clones get a size class; other rows say once, few or many, or leave the size out.

j_call: TRBJ2-7
v_call: TRBV7-6
clone_size: few
d_call: TRBD1
cdr3_nt: TGTGCCAGCAGCCCTGGGACAGGGGGTAGCTACGAGCAGTACTTC
cdr3_aa: CASSPGTGGSYEQYF

j_call: TRBJ2-3
v_call: TRBV5-4
clone_size: few
d_call: TRBD2
cdr3_nt: TGTGCCAGCAGCGAGGGGACTAGCGGTGTCACAGATACGCAGTATTTT
cdr3_aa: CASSEGTSGVTDTQYF

j_call: TRBJ1-4
v_call: TRBV20-1
clone_size: .
d_call: .
cdr3_nt: TGCAGTGCTAGGTTGGGAGCTAATGAAAAACTGTTTTTT
cdr3_aa: CSARLGANEKLFF

j_call: TRBJ1-5
v_call: TRBV19
clone_size: .
d_call: TRBD1
cdr3_nt: TGTGCCAGTAGTATTAGGGGGCTCCAGCCCCAGCATTTT
cdr3_aa: CASSIRGLQPQHF

j_call: TRBJ1-2
v_call: TRBV7-2
clone_size: .
d_call: .
cdr3_nt: TGTGCCAGCAGCTTAAACGGACCGAACTATGGCTACACCTTC
cdr3_aa: CASSLNGPNYGYTF

j_call: TRBJ1-6
v_call: TRBV11-2
clone_size: .
d_call: .
cdr3_nt: TGTGCCAGCAGCTTAGTGCCGGACAGAGATAATTCACCCCTCCACTTT
cdr3_aa: CASSLVPDRDNSPLHF

j_call: TRBJ1-2
v_call: TRBV7-2
clone_size: few
d_call: .
cdr3_nt: TGTGCCAGCAGCTTGGCCGGGACGAAAAGCTATGGCTACACCTTC
cdr3_aa: CASSLAGTKSYGYTF

j_call: TRBJ1-1
v_call: TRBV5-4
clone_size: .
d_call: .
cdr3_nt: TGTGCCAGCAGCCCCCCGGGCAAACGGGGCACTGAAGCTTTCTTT
cdr3_aa: CASSPPGKRGTEAFF

j_call: TRBJ1-2
v_call: TRBV7-8
clone_size: .
d_call: .
cdr3_nt: TGTGCCAGCAGCTTCCCTGGGAGTAATGGCTACACCTTC
cdr3_aa: CASSFPGSNGYTF

j_call: TRBJ1-5
v_call: TRBV7-2
clone_size: few
d_call: .
cdr3_nt: TGTGCCAGCAGCTTAGATCGGACGGGGAGGCAGCCCCAGCATTTT
cdr3_aa: CASSLDRTGRQPQHF

j_call: TRBJ1-1
v_call: TRBV7-8
clone_size: .
d_call: .
cdr3_nt: TGTGCCAGCAGCTTAGCGCGGTTGGCATCGAACACTGAAGCTTTCTTT
cdr3_aa: CASSLARLASNTEAFF

j_call: TRBJ2-5
v_call: TRBV12-3/TRBV12-4
clone_size: .
d_call: TRBD2
cdr3_nt: TGTGCCAGCAGTTTTGGACTAGCGGGCAGGGAGACCCAGTACTTC
cdr3_aa: CASSFGLAGRETQYF

j_call: TRBJ2-5
v_call: TRBV28
clone_size: .
d_call: TRBD2
cdr3_nt: TGTGCCAGCAGTTTATCCCTTGGGACTAGCGGGGAAGGGGGGACCCAGTACTTC
cdr3_aa: CASSLSLGTSGEGGTQYF

j_call: TRBJ1-5
v_call: TRBV6-2/TRBV6-3
clone_size: .
d_call: .
cdr3_nt: TGTGCCAGCACCGACTCGGATCAGCCCCAGCATTTT
cdr3_aa: CASTDSDQPQHF

j_call: TRBJ1-4
v_call: TRBV28
clone_size: once
d_call: .
cdr3_nt: TGTACCAGCAGTCGATACAGCCCAACTAATGAAAAACTGTTTTTT
cdr3_aa: CTSSRYSPTNEKLFF

j_call: TRBJ1-2
v_call: TRBV7-2
clone_size: many
d_call: .
cdr3_nt: TGTGCCAGCAGCACTCCCGCCCGGTACTGGGGCTACACCTTC
cdr3_aa: CASSTPARYWGYTF

j_call: TRBJ2-1
v_call: TRBV7-9
clone_size: .
d_call: .
cdr3_nt: TGTGCCAGCAGCTTCTTAGGTCTACCTTCCTACAATGAGCAGTTCTTC
cdr3_aa: CASSFLGLPSYNEQFF

j_call: TRBJ1-5
v_call: TRBV19
clone_size: .
d_call: TRBD1
cdr3_nt: TGTGCCAGTAGTTCATCGACAGGGTCCTCCTATAGCAATCAGCCCCAGCATTTT
cdr3_aa: CASSSSTGSSYSNQPQHF

j_call: TRBJ2-3
v_call: TRBV11-2
clone_size: .
d_call: .
cdr3_nt: TGTGCCAGCAGCCCAAAAGCTAGGCGGGATCCTAGAGATACGCAGTATTTT
cdr3_aa: CASSPKARRDPRDTQYF

j_call: TRBJ1-5
v_call: TRBV7-2
clone_size: .
d_call: .
cdr3_nt: TGTGCCAGCAACTCGGGTAGCAATCAGCCCCAGCATTTT
cdr3_aa: CASNSGSNQPQHF

j_call: TRBJ2-5
v_call: TRBV27
clone_size: .
d_call: .
cdr3_nt: TGTGCCAGCAGTAAATGGGGGGACGAGCAGACCCAGTACTTC
cdr3_aa: CASSKWGDEQTQYF

j_call: TRBJ1-5
v_call: TRBV7-2
clone_size: many
d_call: TRBD1
cdr3_nt: TGTGCCAGCAGCTTTCAGGGGGGGGGCAATCAGCCCCAGCATTTT
cdr3_aa: CASSFQGGGNQPQHF

j_call: TRBJ1-4
v_call: TRBV7-8
clone_size: few
d_call: TRBD1
cdr3_nt: TGTGCCAGCACCAACAGGGGGACAGCAAATGAAAAACTGTTTTTT
cdr3_aa: CASTNRGTANEKLFF

j_call: TRBJ2-1
v_call: TRBV6-8
clone_size: .
d_call: .
cdr3_nt: TGTGCCAGCTTTACTCCGAACAATGAGCAGTTCTTC
cdr3_aa: CASFTPNNEQFF

j_call: TRBJ1-1
v_call: TRBV6-6
clone_size: .
d_call: .
cdr3_nt: TGTGCCAGCAGCTCAGGGAAGCCTTTCTTT
cdr3_aa: CASSSGKPFF

j_call: TRBJ2-7
v_call: TRBV4-1
clone_size: .
d_call: TRBD1
cdr3_nt: TGCGCCAGCAGCCAACTACAGGGGGGCTCCTACGAGCAGTACTTC
cdr3_aa: CASSQLQGGSYEQYF

j_call: TRBJ2-5
v_call: TRBV9
clone_size: .
d_call: TRBD1
cdr3_nt: TGTGCCAGCAGCGTAGCATCCGGACAGGCGTACCAAGAGACCCAGTACTTC
cdr3_aa: CASSVASGQAYQETQYF

j_call: TRBJ2-5
v_call: TRBV7-9
clone_size: .
d_call: TRBD1
cdr3_nt: TGTGCCAGCAGCCAAGGGACAGCCCAAGAGACCCAGTACTTC
cdr3_aa: CASSQGTAQETQYF

j_call: TRBJ1-1
v_call: TRBV7-2
clone_size: many
d_call: .
cdr3_nt: TGTGCCAGCAGCTTAGGCGGTAATGAAGCTTTCTTT
cdr3_aa: CASSLGGNEAFF

j_call: TRBJ2-1
v_call: TRBV7-2
clone_size: few
d_call: TRBD1
cdr3_nt: TGTGCCAGCAGCCCACGCAGGGGGCTCCGCGTCAATGAGCAGTTCTTC
cdr3_aa: CASSPRRGLRVNEQFF

j_call: TRBJ2-3
v_call: TRBV7-2
clone_size: many
d_call: .
cdr3_nt: TGTGCCAGCAGCTTAAGGGGCGTTAAAAGCACAGATACGCAGTATTTT
cdr3_aa: CASSLRGVKSTDTQYF

j_call: TRBJ2-7
v_call: TRBV7-3
clone_size: few
d_call: .
cdr3_nt: TGTGCCAGCAGCTCCGTCTCCAACCCCTACGAGCAGTACTTC
cdr3_aa: CASSSVSNPYEQYF

j_call: TRBJ2-1
v_call: TRBV12-3/TRBV12-4
clone_size: .
d_call: .
cdr3_nt: TGTGCCAGCACCTCCCCGGACGTTTACCTAGAGCAGTTCTTC
cdr3_aa: CASTSPDVYLEQFF

j_call: TRBJ2-5
v_call: TRBV20-1
clone_size: .
d_call: TRBD2
cdr3_nt: TGCAGTGCTAGGCCCAAGCGGGGGGGCCGTGAGACCCAGTACTTC
cdr3_aa: CSARPKRGGRETQYF

j_call: TRBJ2-2
v_call: TRBV7-2
clone_size: .
d_call: TRBD2
cdr3_nt: TGTGCCAGCAGCCTGATTGGGGGTCTCCGGGAGGCCGGGGAGCTGTTTTTT
cdr3_aa: CASSLIGGLREAGELFF

j_call: TRBJ1-5
v_call: TRBV6-1
clone_size: .
d_call: .
cdr3_nt: TGTGCCAGCAGTGAAACTGGGCCGGGGCCCCAGCATTTT
cdr3_aa: CASSETGPGPQHF

j_call: TRBJ1-1
v_call: TRBV6-1
clone_size: few
d_call: TRBD1
cdr3_nt: TGTGCCAGCAGTGAATATAGGACAGGCGCTGAAGCTTTCTTT
cdr3_aa: CASSEYRTGAEAFF

j_call: TRBJ1-1
v_call: TRBV19
clone_size: few
d_call: .
cdr3_nt: TGTGCCAGTAGGGGACCCACTGAAGCTTTCTTT
cdr3_aa: CASRGPTEAFF

j_call: TRBJ2-1
v_call: TRBV30
clone_size: .
d_call: .
cdr3_nt: TGTGCCTGGACGGGGGGCTTAGAGGGTGAGCAGTTCTTC
cdr3_aa: CAWTGGLEGEQFF

j_call: TRBJ1-3
v_call: TRBV27
clone_size: .
d_call: TRBD1
cdr3_nt: TGTGCCAGCAGGACCCGGACAGGCGAAAACACCATATATTTT
cdr3_aa: CASRTRTGENTIYF

j_call: TRBJ2-1
v_call: TRBV7-6
clone_size: .
d_call: .
cdr3_nt: TGTGCCAGCAGCTGGTTCGGCAGATCCTTTTGGAATGAGCAGTTCTTC
cdr3_aa: CASSWFGRSFWNEQFF

j_call: TRBJ1-5
v_call: TRBV6-6
clone_size: few
d_call: .
cdr3_nt: TGTGCCAGCCGCGAGGGGGGAAGACATCAGCCCCAGCATTTT
cdr3_aa: CASREGGRHQPQHF

j_call: TRBJ2-3
v_call: TRBV5-1
clone_size: .
d_call: TRBD1
cdr3_nt: TGCGCCAGCAGCTTCGACAGGGGGCGAACAGATACGCAGTATTTT
cdr3_aa: CASSFDRGRTDTQYF

j_call: TRBJ1-6
v_call: TRBV19
clone_size: few
d_call: .
cdr3_nt: TGTGCCAGTACCCCAAGGGGGGAGAGTGGATCACCCCTCCACTTT
cdr3_aa: CASTPRGESGSPLHF

j_call: TRBJ1-5
v_call: TRBV2
clone_size: few
d_call: TRBD1
cdr3_nt: TGTGCCAGCAGACGCGGACAGGGAAACAATCAGCCCCAGCATTTT
cdr3_aa: CASRRGQGNNQPQHF

j_call: TRBJ2-3
v_call: TRBV28
clone_size: .
d_call: .
cdr3_nt: TGTGCCAGCAGCCATGGGGGCCCCTCGGGTGCAGATACGCAGTATTTT
cdr3_aa: CASSHGGPSGADTQYF

j_call: TRBJ2-1
v_call: TRBV20-1
clone_size: few
d_call: TRBD1
cdr3_nt: TGCAGTGCGCAAACCGGGACAGCCTACAATGAGCAGTTCTTC
cdr3_aa: CSAQTGTAYNEQFF

j_call: TRBJ2-5
v_call: TRBV18
clone_size: .
d_call: .
cdr3_nt: TGTGCCAGCTCACCCTTCGACCCGGACCAAGAGACCCAGTACTTC
cdr3_aa: CASSPFDPDQETQYF

j_call: TRBJ2-1
v_call: TRBV4-1
clone_size: few
d_call: .
cdr3_nt: TGCGCCAGCAGCCAAGTCCCTGGGTACAATGAGCAGTTCTTC
cdr3_aa: CASSQVPGYNEQFF

j_call: TRBJ2-3
v_call: TRBV12-3/TRBV12-4
clone_size: once
d_call: .
cdr3_nt: TGTGCCAGCAGTTCAATAGCAGAAGTGGACACAGATACGCAGTATTTT
cdr3_aa: CASSSIAEVDTDTQYF

j_call: TRBJ2-3
v_call: TRBV7-2
clone_size: few
d_call: TRBD2
cdr3_nt: TGTGCCAGCAGCCACTCTAGCGGGGGGGAATGGGGCACAGATACGCAGTATTTT
cdr3_aa: CASSHSSGGEWGTDTQYF

j_call: TRBJ1-1
v_call: TRBV4-2
clone_size: few
d_call: .
cdr3_nt: TGTGCCAGCGGAGGGGGGGGAATGGACACTGAAGCTTTCTTT
cdr3_aa: CASGGGGMDTEAFF

j_call: TRBJ2-1
v_call: TRBV11-3
clone_size: .
d_call: .
cdr3_nt: TGTGCCAGCAGCCCCACGGGGACTTACAATGAGCAGTTCTTC
cdr3_aa: CASSPTGTYNEQFF

j_call: TRBJ1-5
v_call: TRBV28
clone_size: few
d_call: .
cdr3_nt: TGTGCCAGCAGGCCGGGACACCGGCCCCAGCATTTT
cdr3_aa: CASRPGHRPQHF